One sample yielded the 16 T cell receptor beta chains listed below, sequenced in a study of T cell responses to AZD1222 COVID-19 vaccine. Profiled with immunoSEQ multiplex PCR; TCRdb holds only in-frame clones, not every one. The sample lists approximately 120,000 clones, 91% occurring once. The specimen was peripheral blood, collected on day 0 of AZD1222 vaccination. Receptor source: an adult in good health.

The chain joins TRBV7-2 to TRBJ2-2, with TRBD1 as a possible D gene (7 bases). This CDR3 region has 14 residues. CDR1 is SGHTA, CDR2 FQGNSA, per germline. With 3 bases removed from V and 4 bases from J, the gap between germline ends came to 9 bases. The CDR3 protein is CASSFQGGTGELFF. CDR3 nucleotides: TGTGCCAGCAGCTTTCAGGGGGGCACCGGGGAGCTGTTTTTT. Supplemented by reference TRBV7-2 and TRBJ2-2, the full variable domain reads GAGVSQSPSNKVTEKGKDVELRCDPISGHTALYWYRQSLGQGLEFLIYFQGNSAPDKSGLPSDRFSAERTGGSVSTLTIQRTQQEDSAVYLCASSFQGGTGELFFGEGSRLTVL.

CDR3 sequence: CASSGGSALEKLFF. The CDR3 DNA reads TGTGCCAGTAGCGGGGGGTCAGCTTTAGAAAAACTGTTTTTT. The J gene is TRBJ1-4, the V gene TRBV19; a weak D match, TRBD1 (5 bases). The CDR3 sequence is 14 residues long. V lost 6 bases and J 8 bases, leaving 16 bases between the germline ends. CDR1 and CDR2 from the germline V gene are LNHDA and SQIVND (reference sequence).

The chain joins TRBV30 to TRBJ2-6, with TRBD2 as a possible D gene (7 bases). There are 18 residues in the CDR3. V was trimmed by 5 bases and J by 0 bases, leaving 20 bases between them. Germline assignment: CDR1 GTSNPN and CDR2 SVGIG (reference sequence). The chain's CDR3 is CAWRGEGGVSSGANVLTF. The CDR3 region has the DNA TGTGCCTGGCGGGGTGAGGGGGGGGTCTCCTCTGGGGCCAACGTCCTGACTTTC.

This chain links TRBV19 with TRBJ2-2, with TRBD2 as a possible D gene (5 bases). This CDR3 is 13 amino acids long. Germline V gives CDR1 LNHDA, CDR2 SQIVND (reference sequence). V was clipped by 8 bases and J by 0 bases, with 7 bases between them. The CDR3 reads CASLTTNTGELFF. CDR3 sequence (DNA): TGTGCCAGTTTGACTACGAACACCGGGGAGCTGTTTTTT.

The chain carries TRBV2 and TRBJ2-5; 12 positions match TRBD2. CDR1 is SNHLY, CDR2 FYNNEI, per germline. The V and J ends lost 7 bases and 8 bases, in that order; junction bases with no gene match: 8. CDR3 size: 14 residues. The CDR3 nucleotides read TGTGCCAGCAATCGACTAGCGGGAGTGGTTACCCAGTACTTC. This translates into CASNRLAGVVTQYF.

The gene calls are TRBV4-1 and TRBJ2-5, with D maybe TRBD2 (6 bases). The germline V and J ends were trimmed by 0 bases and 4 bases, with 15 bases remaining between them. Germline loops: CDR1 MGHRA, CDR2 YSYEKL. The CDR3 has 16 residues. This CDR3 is CASSQDLTRGGETQYF. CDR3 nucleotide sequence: TGCGCCAGCAGCCAAGATCTAACTAGGGGAGGAGAGACCCAGTACTTC.

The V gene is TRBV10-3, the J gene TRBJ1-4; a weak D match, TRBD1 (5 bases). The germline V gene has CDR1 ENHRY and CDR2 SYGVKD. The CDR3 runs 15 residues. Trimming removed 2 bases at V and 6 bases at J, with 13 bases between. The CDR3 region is CAISEEGTRDEKLFF. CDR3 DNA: TGTGCCATCAGTGAGGAGGGGACGCGTGATGAAAAACTGTTTTTT.

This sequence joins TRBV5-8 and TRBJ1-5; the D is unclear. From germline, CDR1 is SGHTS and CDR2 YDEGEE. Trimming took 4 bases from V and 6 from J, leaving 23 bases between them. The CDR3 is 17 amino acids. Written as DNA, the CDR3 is TGTGCCAGCAGCCTAACGTGGAGGGTCGGCAGTATTCAGCCCCAGCATTTT. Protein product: CASSLTWRVGSIQPQHF. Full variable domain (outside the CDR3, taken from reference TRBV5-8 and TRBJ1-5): EAGVTQSPTHLIKTRGQQATLRCSPISGHTSVYWYQQALGLGLQFLLWYDEGEERNRGNFPPRFSGRQFPNYSSELNVNALELEDSALYLCASSLTWRVGSIQPQHFGDGTRLSIL.

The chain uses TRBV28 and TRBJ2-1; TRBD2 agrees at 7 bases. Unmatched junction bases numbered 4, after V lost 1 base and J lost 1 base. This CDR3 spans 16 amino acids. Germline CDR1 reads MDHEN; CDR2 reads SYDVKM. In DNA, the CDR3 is TGTGCCAGCAGTTTATTCGCTAGCGGATCCTACAATGAGCAGTTCTTC. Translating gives CASSLFASGSYNEQFF.

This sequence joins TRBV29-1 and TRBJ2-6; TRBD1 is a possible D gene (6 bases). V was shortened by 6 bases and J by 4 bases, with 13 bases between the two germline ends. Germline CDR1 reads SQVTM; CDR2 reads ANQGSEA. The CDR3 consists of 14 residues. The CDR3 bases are TGCAGCGTCGCCGAGGGGGACGGGGCCAACGTCCTGACTTTC. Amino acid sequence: CSVAEGDGANVLTF.

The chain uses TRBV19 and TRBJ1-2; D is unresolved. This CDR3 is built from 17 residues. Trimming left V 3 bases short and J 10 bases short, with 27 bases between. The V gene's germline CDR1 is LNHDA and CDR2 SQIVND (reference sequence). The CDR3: CASSIGLVEGWGEDYTF. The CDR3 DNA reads TGTGCCAGTAGTATTGGGTTGGTTGAGGGCTGGGGTGAGGACTACACCTTC.

The CDR3 nucleotides read TGCGCCAGCAGCTCGACAGGGGGCCTAGAAAACACCATATATTTT. Amino acid sequence: CASSSTGGLENTIYF. V usage is TRBV5-1 and J usage is TRBJ1-3, with 10 nucleotides matching TRBD1. The CDR3 extends over 15 amino acids. J was trimmed by 6 bases and V by 3 bases; bases with no gene match: 6. The germline CDR1 and CDR2 sequences are SGHRS and YFSETQ.

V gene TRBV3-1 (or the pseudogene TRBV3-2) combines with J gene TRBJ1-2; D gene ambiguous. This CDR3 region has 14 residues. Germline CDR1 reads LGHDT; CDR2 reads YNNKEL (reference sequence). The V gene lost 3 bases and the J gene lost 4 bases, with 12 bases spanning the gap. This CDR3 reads CASSHFEDGYGYTF. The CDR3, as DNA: TGTGCCAGCAGCCACTTCGAGGATGGCTATGGCTACACCTTC.

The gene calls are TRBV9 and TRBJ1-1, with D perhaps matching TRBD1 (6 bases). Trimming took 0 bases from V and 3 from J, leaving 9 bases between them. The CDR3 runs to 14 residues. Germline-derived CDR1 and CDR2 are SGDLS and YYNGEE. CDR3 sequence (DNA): TGTGCCAGCAGCGTAGAACAGGGAGACACTGAAGCTTTCTTT. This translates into CASSVEQGDTEAFF.

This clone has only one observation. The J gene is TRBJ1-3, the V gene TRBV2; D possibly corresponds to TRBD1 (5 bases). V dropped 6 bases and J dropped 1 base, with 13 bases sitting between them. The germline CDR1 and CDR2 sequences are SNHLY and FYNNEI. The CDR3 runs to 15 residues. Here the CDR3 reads CASRGLEGSGNTIYF. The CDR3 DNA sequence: TGTGCCAGCAGGGGGCTTGAGGGTTCTGGAAACACCATATATTTT.

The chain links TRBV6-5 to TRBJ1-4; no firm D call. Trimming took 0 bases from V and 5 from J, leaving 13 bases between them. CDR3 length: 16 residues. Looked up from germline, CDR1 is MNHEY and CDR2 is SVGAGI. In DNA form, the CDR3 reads TGTGCCAGCAGTTACTCGATTCAAATAATAAATGAAAAACTGTTTTTT. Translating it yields CASSYSIQIINEKLFF.